Sequencing of this T cell receptor beta chain was carried out in a study of PD-L1 blockade in urothelial cancer. Germline assignment: CDR1 ENHRY and CDR2 SYGVKD. The V segment lost 6 bases and the J segment 1 base; nucleotides outside the gene matches: 4. CDR3 length: 15 residues. TCRdb's copy holds only in-frame clones and misses some; the assay was immunoSEQ multiplex PCR. This sample yields under 60,000 clones, of which roughly 86% are seen a single time; more than 9% belongs to the top ten. The time point: peripheral blood 6 weeks after treatment start. The material sequenced was PBMCs, taken around atezolizumab (anti-PD-L1) treatment. The chain is built from TRBV10-3 and TRBJ2-3, with 10 bases that match TRBD1. This receptor was taken from a man aged 60 to 69 with urothelial cancer. DNA for the CDR3: TGTGCCATCAGGGGACAGGGGTCCCGCACAGATACGCAGTATTTT. This sequence encodes CAIRGQGSRTDTQYF.